This T cell receptor beta chain was recovered during a study of response to subunit inactivated influenza vaccine. TCRdb redid the calling of the RT-PCR reads with MiXCR, one entry per CDR3 protein. The sample records under 200,000 distinct CDR3 sequences, approximately 12% being singletons. The source was CD8+ T cells sorted from PBMCs, collected less than 30 months after vaccination. The receptor was derived from a man aged 50 to 69 who received an inactivated influenza vaccine.

CDR3: CATSREYQPQHF. CDR3 nucleotide sequence: TGTGCCACCAGCAGGGAGTATCAGCCCCAGCATTTT. V gene TRBV15 combines with J gene TRBJ1-5, with D unresolved. The V gene lost 3 bases and the J gene lost 5 bases, with 5 bases spanning the gap. Germline assignment: CDR1 LNHNV and CDR2 YYDKDF (reference sequence). This CDR3 has 12 residues.